Sequencing of this T cell receptor (beta chain) was carried out in a study of blood T cell repertoires in COVID-19. The V gene lost 5 bases and the J gene lost 2 bases, with 25 bases spanning the gap. The CDR3 is made up of 18 amino acids. The germline V gene has CDR1 MGHRA and CDR2 YSYEKL. Clones were sequenced by immunoSEQ multiplex PCR, and TCRdb holds only the in-frame ones, with some missing. The repertoire includes hundreds of thousands of clones, less than 90% of them detected once, and just under 3% sits in the top ten. The V gene is TRBV4-1, the J gene TRBJ2-7; D might be TRBD1 (6 bases). Source material: PBMCs or T cells enriched from blood (not recorded which). This clonotype was sampled from a woman in her 30s who had recovered from COVID-19. The CDR3 here is CASSYSPGQTGATYEQYF. The CDR3 DNA reads as TGCGCCAGCAGCTACAGTCCAGGACAGACCGGCGCTACCTACGAGCAGTACTTC.